Following are 27 T cell receptor beta chains from one sample sequenced in a study of blood T cell repertoires in COVID-19. TCRdb's copy holds only in-frame clones and misses some; the assay was immunoSEQ multiplex PCR. The sample consists of more than 250,000 clones, about 82% of them appearing once. The sample taken for sequencing was peripheral blood. The receptor set was obtained from a woman between 45 and 65 years old with acute or convalescent COVID-19.

This chain uses TRBV28 with TRBJ2-3, with D unresolved. The CDR3 has 12 residues. CDR1 and CDR2 (germline): MDHEN, SYDVKM. Trimming removed 6 bases from V and 2 bases from J, with 6 bases in between. CDR3 DNA sequence: TGTGCCAGCAGCTTTCCCACAGATACGCAGTATTTT. This translates into CASSFPTDTQYF.

In its sample, this clone was seen a few times. For the CDR3, the DNA is TGTGCCAGCAGTTTTTATGACCTGGGAGGGAGGAATCAGCCCCAGCATTTT. It is translated as CASSFYDLGGRNQPQHF. V gene TRBV28 combines with J gene TRBJ1-5; no reliable D call. Between the trimmed V and J ends, which lost 3 bases and 4 bases, there was a span of 19 bases. Germline lookup yields CDR1 MDHEN and CDR2 SYDVKM. The CDR3 spans 17 residues.

This clone was counted a single time. The chain links TRBV7-8 to TRBJ2-1; TRBD2 is a possible D gene (5 bases). The CDR3 runs to 13 residues. V lost 0 bases and J 9 bases, leaving 9 bases between the germline ends. Germline-derived CDR1 and CDR2 are SGHVS and FQNEAQ. This chain's CDR3 is CASSLAGVGEQFF. CDR3 nucleotide sequence: TGTGCCAGCAGCTTAGCGGGAGTGGGTGAGCAGTTCTTC.

The chain employs TRBV28 and TRBJ2-1, with TRBD1 as a possible D gene (6 bases). This CDR3 comprises 17 residues. The V gene's germline CDR1 is MDHEN and CDR2 SYDVKM. V was shortened by 6 bases and J by 3 bases, with 21 bases between the two germline ends. Here the CDR3 reads CASRTYRTGKGYNEQFF. The CDR3 nucleotides are TGTGCCAGCAGAACCTATCGAACAGGGAAAGGCTACAATGAGCAGTTCTTC. Using reference TRBV28 and TRBJ2-1 for the parts outside the CDR3, the full variable domain is DVKVTQSSRYLVKRTGEKVFLECVQDMDHENMFWYRQDPGLGLRLIYFSYDVKMKEKGDIPEGYSVSREKKERFSLILESASTNQTSMYLCASRTYRTGKGYNEQFFGPGTRLTVL.

The chain links TRBV19 to TRBJ2-6, with no clear D. Germline-derived CDR1 and CDR2 are LNHDA and SQIVND (reference sequence). V was shortened by 4 bases and J by 0 bases, with 7 bases between the two germline ends. The CDR3 is 15 residues long. The CDR3 reads CASSTVSSGANVLTF. The CDR3 region has the DNA TGTGCCAGTAGTACAGTCAGCTCTGGGGCCAACGTCCTGACTTTC.

The chain employs TRBV18 and TRBJ2-3; 7 bases agree with TRBD2. Per the germline V gene, CDR1 is KGHSH and CDR2 is LQKENI. CDR3 length equals 15 residues. The V and J ends lost 6 bases and 1 base, in that order; junction bases with no gene match: 7. The CDR3 nucleotides read TGTGCCAGCTCGGTAGTCCGGGAGGGCACAGATACGCAGTATTTT. It encodes CASSVVREGTDTQYF.

The V call is TRBV29-1, the J call TRBJ1-2; the D gene is possibly TRBD1 (6 bases). CDR3 length: 14 residues. CDR1 and CDR2 from the germline V gene are SQVTM and ANQGSEA. The V gene lost 6 bases and the J gene lost 4 bases, with 18 bases spanning the gap. CDR3 region: CSVRDQGSLYGYTF. CDR3 DNA sequence: TGCAGCGTCCGAGACCAGGGGAGTCTCTATGGCTACACCTTC.

In this sample, this clone turned up once. This chain joins TRBV7-6 and TRBJ2-5; 9 nucleotides agree with TRBD1. CDR1 and CDR2 from the germline V gene are SGHVS and FNYEAQ. With V trimmed by 1 base and J by 5 bases, 5 bases remained unmatched. This CDR3 has 15 amino acids. The DNA for the CDR3 is TGTGCCAGCAGCTTAGGACAGGGGGGTCGGGAGACCCAGTACTTC. Translated, it gives CASSLGQGGRETQYF.

V gene TRBV2 combines with J gene TRBJ2-1; 12 bases are shared with TRBD2. Germline V lookup: CDR1 SNHLY, CDR2 FYNNEI. CDR3 size: 14 residues. The ends lost 8 bases at V and 2 bases at J; junction bases unmatched: 1. The DNA of the CDR3 is TGTGCCAGCGCTAGCGGGAGGGCCTACAATGAGCAGTTCTTC. This translates into CASASGRAYNEQFF.

The CDR3 region is CASRPINYNEQFF. CDR3 sequence (DNA): TGTGCCAGCAGGCCTATAAACTACAATGAGCAGTTCTTC. The rearrangement joins TRBV2 to TRBJ2-1; D uncertain. CDR1 SNHLY and CDR2 FYNNEI come from the germline V gene. The CDR3 has 13 residues. The V end lost 6 bases, the J end lost 3 bases, and 9 bases lay between the germline ends.

The DNA of the CDR3 is TGCGCCAGCAGCGGGGGACAGGGGGAGACCCAGTACTTC. It codes for CASSGGQGETQYF. The V and J genes are TRBV5-1 and TRBJ2-5; the match to TRBD1 covers 10 bases. Germline V lookup: CDR1 SGHRS, CDR2 YFSETQ. The length of the CDR3 is 13 residues. Trimming took 4 bases from V and 5 from J; bases not matched to a gene: 2.

The chain carries TRBV14 and TRBJ1-1; 8 bases are shared with TRBD1. V gave up 2 bases and J gave up 4 bases; unmatched junction bases: 6. Germline-derived CDR1 and CDR2 are SGHDN and FVKESK. The CDR3 is made up of 15 amino acids. The CDR3 bases are TGTGCCAGCAGCCAAATTTACAGGGGGGCCACTGAAGCTTTCTTT. It is translated as CASSQIYRGATEAFF.

The J gene is TRBJ2-7, the V gene TRBV9, with TRBD1 identical over 8 bases. In germline, CDR1 is SGDLS, CDR2 YYNGEE. This CDR3 is built from 14 residues. J lost 5 bases, V lost 0 bases, and 4 bases had no gene match. The CDR3 DNA sequence: TGTGCCAGCAGCGTAGGTGGACAGGGTAACGAGCAGTACTTC. Amino acid sequence: CASSVGGQGNEQYF.

The chain combines TRBV16 with TRBJ1-1; D gene unclear. Germline CDR1 and CDR2: KGHSY and FQNENV. The CDR3 has 13 amino acids. V was clipped by 0 bases and J by 2 bases, with 4 bases between them. The CDR3 sequence is CASSQSTNTEAFF. The CDR3 nucleotides are TGTGCCAGCAGCCAATCGACTAACACTGAAGCTTTCTTT.

The V call is TRBV4-2, the J call TRBJ1-5; D perhaps matches TRBD1 (5 bases). This CDR3 comprises 16 residues. The germline V gene has CDR1 LGHNA and CDR2 YNFKEQ. Trimming stripped 0 bases from V and 6 bases from J, with 15 bases between. CDR3: CASSQDQSGGGQPQHF. The CDR3, as DNA: TGTGCCAGCAGCCAAGATCAGTCGGGGGGAGGTCAGCCCCAGCATTTT.

The rearrangement joins TRBV6-5 to TRBJ1-6, with 8 bases lining up with TRBD1. Germline lookup yields CDR1 MNHEY and CDR2 SVGAGI. With 7 bases clipped from V and 8 bases from J, the junction kept 7 bases outside the gene matches. This CDR3 has 14 residues. CDR3 amino acids: CASNRNRGDSPLHF. CDR3 nucleotides: TGTGCCAGCAACCGGAACAGGGGGGATTCACCCCTCCACTTT.

This chain connects TRBV9 to TRBJ1-1; tentative D call: TRBD1 (5 bases). The CDR3 is made up of 16 amino acids. Looked up from germline, CDR1 is SGDLS and CDR2 is YYNGEE. Trimming removed 1 base at V and 0 bases at J, with 13 bases between. CDR3 amino acids: CASSVMQGVMNTEAFF. CDR3 coding DNA: TGTGCCAGCAGCGTAATGCAGGGCGTCATGAACACTGAAGCTTTCTTT.

The chain is built from TRBV24-1 and TRBJ2-1; TRBD2 aligns across 11 bases. The CDR3 sequence is 16 residues long. After removal of 6 bases from V and 2 bases from J, the junction contained 5 bases not matched to a gene. The germline V gene encodes CDR1 KGHDR and CDR2 SFDVKD. CDR3 amino acids: CATSYSSGRTYNEQFF. The CDR3 nucleotides read TGTGCCACCAGTTACTCTAGCGGGAGGACCTACAATGAGCAGTTCTTC.

Only a few counts were recorded for this clone. The V gene is TRBV5-1, the J gene TRBJ2-5; TRBD2 is a possible D gene (5 bases). Trimming took off 4 bases at V and 4 bases at J, with 14 bases between the two ends. The germline V gene has CDR1 SGHRS and CDR2 YFSETQ. The CDR3 contains 14 residues. The CDR3 bases are TGCGCCAGCAGCCCGGACCCCGGGGTAGAGACCCAGTACTTC. This translates into CASSPDPGVETQYF.

This chain joins TRBV6-4 and TRBJ1-2, with D maybe TRBD1 (6 bases). This CDR3 has 13 amino acids. Germline assignment: CDR1 MRHNA and CDR2 SNTAGT. The V and J ends lost 6 bases and 4 bases respectively, with 12 bases between them. CDR3 residues: CASSATGLYGYTF. Written as DNA, the CDR3 is TGTGCCAGCAGCGCGACAGGACTCTATGGCTACACCTTC.

The J gene is TRBJ2-7, the V gene TRBV4-1, with TRBD1 matching 8 bases. Per the germline V gene, CDR1 is MGHRA and CDR2 is YSYEKL. The CDR3 runs to 15 residues. V lost 1 base and J lost 1; bases outside the gene matches: 3. The CDR3 reads CASSQVQGGSYEQYF. The CDR3 nucleotides read TGCGCCAGCAGCCAAGTACAGGGGGGTTCCTACGAGCAGTACTTC.

About this clone itself: The same CDR3 is also encoded by other DNA sequences in this sample. The gene calls are TRBV10-3 and TRBJ1-2, with D tentatively TRBD1 (5 bases). V was trimmed by 0 bases and J by 2 bases, leaving 7 bases between them. Per germline, CDR1 ENHRY and CDR2 SYGVKD. The CDR3 runs to 14 residues. The chain's CDR3 is CAISESTANYGYTF. The CDR3 nucleotides read TGTGCCATCAGTGAGTCGACAGCAAACTATGGCTACACCTTC.

The chain links TRBV15 to TRBJ2-7, with 7 bases lining up with TRBD1. This CDR3 spans 16 amino acids. The germline gives CDR1 LNHNV, CDR2 YYDKDF (reference sequence). With V trimmed by 5 bases and J by 3 bases, 13 bases remained unmatched. The CDR3 protein is CATSGPRQGILYEQYF. CDR3 nucleotides: TGTGCCACCAGCGGGCCTAGACAGGGAATCCTCTACGAGCAGTACTTC. The complete variable domain, with remaining parts taken from reference TRBV15 and TRBJ2-7, reads DAMVIQNPRYQVTQFGKPVTLSCSQTLNHNVMYWYQQKSSQAPKLLFHYYDKDFNNEADTPDNFQSRRPNTSFCFLDIRSPGLGDTAMYLCATSGPRQGILYEQYFGPGTRLTVT.

The rearrangement joins TRBV2 to TRBJ2-7, with 8 nucleotides matching TRBD1. CDR1 and CDR2 (germline): SNHLY, FYNNEI. V dropped 8 bases and J dropped 5; count of bases not matched to a gene: 17. This CDR3 is 16 amino acids long. The CDR3 protein is CASQDRTGRLVHEQYF. DNA for the CDR3: TGTGCCAGCCAAGACCGGACAGGGAGGCTCGTCCACGAGCAGTACTTC.

The rearrangement links TRBV24-1 to TRBJ2-7; TRBD2 agrees at 7 bases. This CDR3 has 15 amino acids. The germline gives CDR1 KGHDR, CDR2 SFDVKD. The junction had 9 bases not matched to a gene; V was cut back by 3 bases and J by 5 bases. The CDR3 DNA follows: TGTGCCACCAGTGATCCCGTAACGGGGGGAAACGAGCAGTACTTC. It specifies CATSDPVTGGNEQYF.

The chain uses TRBV6-5 and TRBJ1-1; D gene ambiguous. Trimming removed 7 bases at V and 5 bases at J, with 8 bases between. The CDR3 contains 11 residues. Per the germline V gene, CDR1 is MNHEY and CDR2 is SVGAGI. This chain's CDR3 is CASTWRTEAFF. CDR3 nucleotides: TGTGCCAGCACCTGGAGGACTGAAGCTTTCTTT.

V usage is TRBV5-1 and J usage is TRBJ2-7, with D possibly being TRBD1 (6 bases). The CDR3 extends over 16 amino acids. V lost 4 bases to trimming and J lost 0 bases, with 17 bases between them. The V gene's germline CDR1 is SGHRS and CDR2 YFSETQ. The DNA of the CDR3 is TGCGCCAGCAGCGTCCTAACAGGGCCAAGCTCCTACGAGCAGTACTTC. Translated: CASSVLTGPSSYEQYF. The full variable domain, its missing parts supplied by reference TRBV5-1 and TRBJ2-7, is KAGVTQTPRYLIKTRGQQVTLSCSPISGHRSVSWYQQTPGQGLQFLFEYFSETQRNKGNFPGRFSGRQFSNSRSEMNVSTLELGDSALYLCASSVLTGPSSYEQYFGPGTRLTVT.